Listed here are 22 T cell receptor beta chains from one sample, sequenced in a study of T cells after yellow fever vaccination. TCRdb used MiXCR to reprocess the 5' RACE reads, holding one entry per CDR3 protein. The sample records approximately 74,000 distinct CDR3 sequences, more than 5.5% being singletons. The material was CD8+ T cells sorted from PBMCs, obtained more than 4 days after the first yellow fever vaccination. These TCRs come from a man between 18 and 29 years old who received the YFV17D yellow fever vaccine.

This clonotype was seen ten or more times. The CDR3 coding sequence is TGTGCCAGCAGTTTATCGGCAGGGCGGCCCTATGGCTACACCTTC. This gives the protein CASSLSAGRPYGYTF. V is TRBV27 and J is TRBJ1-2; the D gene is possibly TRBD1 (5 bases). V shed 0 bases and J shed 4 bases, with 12 bases lying between them. CDR3 length: 15 residues. Germline V gene sequence: CDR1 MNHEY, CDR2 SMNVEV (reference sequence).

The CDR3 DNA reads TGTGCCAGCAGCCAACTAGAAGAAAACACCGGGGAGCTGTTTTTT. Amino acid sequence: CASSQLEENTGELFF. The chain has TRBV14 and TRBJ2-2; D not resolved. Looked up from germline, CDR1 is SGHDN and CDR2 is FVKESK. CDR3 size: 15 residues. V was pared by 2 bases and J by 2 bases, with 9 bases between.

This clonotype appeared many times. The CDR3 DNA follows: TGTGCCAGCAGTTTAAGCGGGGCGCAGTACAATGAGCAGTTCTTC. It specifies CASSLSGAQYNEQFF. The chain links TRBV12-3 or TRBV12-4 to TRBJ2-1; 7 bases map to TRBD2. The V and J ends lost 2 bases and 4 bases, in that order; junction bases with no gene match: 5. This CDR3 region has 15 residues.

This clonotype was detected ten times or more. The chain is built from TRBV7-2 and TRBJ2-7; D gene ambiguous. Per germline, CDR1 SGHTA and CDR2 FQGNSA. The CDR3 is 13 residues long. V was shortened by 5 bases and J by 2 bases, with 10 bases between the two germline ends. The CDR3 DNA sequence: TGTGCCAGCAGCCCAGAGTGGGCCTACGAGCAGTACTTC. This gives the protein CASSPEWAYEQYF.

This clonotype was seen ten or more times. The genes are TRBV19 and TRBJ1-6; no firm D call. Looked up from germline, CDR1 is LNHDA and CDR2 is SQIVND (reference sequence). Trimming removed 9 bases from V and 11 bases from J, with 11 bases in between. This CDR3 comprises 11 residues. CDR3 protein: CASATGTPLHF. The DNA for the CDR3 is TGTGCCAGCGCAACCGGGACACCCCTCCACTTT.

This clonotype appeared many times. This chain joins TRBV5-1 and TRBJ2-1; 7 bases are shared with TRBD1. V trimming: 6 bases; J trimming: 5 bases; junction bases outside the gene matches: 11. This CDR3 comprises 15 residues. Per germline, CDR1 SGHRS and CDR2 YFSETQ. The CDR3 sequence: CASTPPGQKDNEQFF. The DNA for the CDR3 is TGCGCCAGCACCCCCCCGGGACAGAAGGACAATGAGCAGTTCTTC. The entire variable domain, with the rest obtained from reference TRBV5-1 and TRBJ2-1, is as follows: KAGVTQTPRYLIKTRGQQVTLSCSPISGHRSVSWYQQTPGQGLQFLFEYFSETQRNKGNFPGRFSGRQFSNSRSEMNVSTLELGDSALYLCASTPPGQKDNEQFFGPGTRLTVL.

This clonotype has just a few counts. The chain recombines TRBV29-1 with TRBJ2-7; D remains unclear. CDR1 and CDR2 (germline): SQVTM, ANQGSEA. V was clipped by 3 bases and J by 0 bases, with 12 bases between them. This CDR3 is built from 14 residues. The CDR3 spells CSVESAKNSYEQYF. In nucleotides, the CDR3 is TGCAGCGTTGAGTCAGCCAAGAACTCCTACGAGCAGTACTTC.

The rearrangement links TRBV7-9 to TRBJ2-7; possibly TRBD1 for D (6 bases). Germline-derived CDR1 and CDR2 are SEHNR and FQNEAQ (reference sequence). The CDR3 runs 16 residues. The ends were cut back, 6 bases at V and 0 bases at J, with 18 bases in the middle. The CDR3 sequence is CASRGSEQGTSYEQYV. The CDR3 DNA sequence: TGTGCCAGCAGGGGTTCCGAACAGGGAACCTCCTACGAGCAGTACGTC.

This clonotype showed up many times. The rearrangement uses TRBV27 and TRBJ2-7; 11 bases fit TRBD2. V lost 8 bases and J lost 0; bases outside the gene matches: 9. Germline CDR1 and CDR2: MNHEY and SMNVEV (reference sequence). The CDR3 totals 16 residues. The DNA for the CDR3 is TGTGCCAGCGCATCCGGGCTAGCGGGGGGCTCCTACGAGCAGTACGTC. It encodes CASASGLAGGSYEQYV.

This clonotype was observed at least ten times. This chain uses TRBV4-1 with TRBJ2-4, with unresolved D. The CDR3 length is 14 residues. Trimming removed 1 base at V and 3 bases at J, with 7 bases between. Looked up from germline, CDR1 is MGHRA and CDR2 is YSYEKL. This CDR3 reads CASSQVWVKNIQYF. CDR3 nucleotide sequence: TGCGCCAGCAGCCAAGTCTGGGTCAAAAACATTCAGTACTTC.

This clonotype was observed many times. The genes are TRBV6-2 or TRBV6-3 and TRBJ2-7; unclear D gene. Trimming took off 2 bases at V and 3 bases at J, with 11 bases between the two ends. From germline, CDR1 is MNHEY and CDR2 SVGEGT. The CDR3 spans 14 residues. The DNA of the CDR3 is TGTGCCAGCAGTTACCCCGGGCAGAACTACGAGCAGTACGTC. This codes for CASSYPGQNYEQYV.

The chain uses TRBV7-9 and TRBJ1-1; D ambiguous. Looked up from germline, CDR1 is SEHNR and CDR2 is FQNEAQ (reference sequence). V dropped 1 base and J dropped 3 bases, with 6 bases sitting between them. The CDR3 is 13 amino acids. CDR3 protein: CASSLVEYTEAFF. Written as DNA, the CDR3 is TGTGCCAGCAGCTTAGTCGAGTACACTGAAGCTTTCTTT.

The chain uses TRBV27 and TRBJ2-7; D uncertain. The CDR3 contains 13 residues. CDR1 is MNHEY, CDR2 SMNVEV, per germline (reference sequence). The germline V and J ends were trimmed by 4 bases and 5 bases, with 12 bases remaining between them. The CDR3 region is CASSSRPFNEQYF. CDR3 in DNA: TGTGCCAGCAGTTCAAGACCTTTTAACGAGCAGTACTTC.

At least ten counts were recorded for this clonotype. This sequence joins TRBV12-3 or TRBV12-4 and TRBJ2-3; D might be TRBD1 (5 bases). This CDR3 is 14 amino acids long. V was pared by 2 bases and J by 6 bases, with 12 bases between. Written as DNA, the CDR3 is TGTGCCAGCAGTTTACGGCCCGCAGGGGATACGCAGTATTTT. This sequence encodes CASSLRPAGDTQYF.

This chain joins TRBV19 and TRBJ2-7; TRBD1 matches at 7 bases. The CDR3 contains 13 residues. Looked up from germline, CDR1 is LNHDA and CDR2 is SQIVND (reference sequence). V dropped 5 bases and J dropped 3; count of bases not matched to a gene: 4. CDR3 sequence: CASSYRQGYEQYV. In nucleotides, the CDR3 is TGTGCCAGTAGTTATCGACAGGGCTACGAGCAGTACGTC.

This clonotype was seen repeatedly, ten times or more. This chain links TRBV6-2 or TRBV6-3 with TRBJ1-5; TRBD1 is a possible D gene (6 bases). There are 16 residues in the CDR3. Germline values: CDR1 MNHEY, CDR2 SVGEGT. The V end lost 6 bases, the J end lost 1 base, and 16 bases lay between the germline ends. CDR3 in amino acids: CASREPQGGSNQPQHF. The CDR3, as DNA: TGTGCCAGCAGGGAACCACAGGGAGGGAGCAATCAGCCCCAGCATTTT.

In its sample, this clonotype was seen a few times. The chain combines TRBV5-4 with TRBJ2-1; perhaps TRBD1 as D (6 bases). This CDR3 is built from 15 residues. The V and J ends lost 6 bases and 7 bases respectively, with 20 bases between them. CDR1 is SGHNT and CDR2 is YYREEE in the germline V gene (reference sequence). The CDR3 is CASNLWGPDWNEQFF. As DNA, the CDR3 is TGTGCCAGCAATCTTTGGGGGCCTGACTGGAATGAGCAGTTCTTC.

The J gene is TRBJ2-3, the V gene TRBV20-1, with D tentatively TRBD2 (7 bases). Trimming removed 0 bases from V and 5 bases from J, with 18 bases in between. CDR3 size: 16 residues. Germline CDR1 is DFQATT and CDR2 is SNEGSKA (reference sequence). In DNA, the CDR3 is TGCAGTGCTAGAGATCCTAACGGGGGGCAAGGAGATACGCAGTATTTT. As protein: CSARDPNGGQGDTQYF.

This clonotype was observed at least ten times. This chain uses TRBV3-1 with TRBJ2-2; D not resolved. The CDR3 consists of 18 residues. V lost 0 bases, J lost 0 bases, and 14 bases lay in between. From germline, CDR1 is LGHDT and CDR2 YNNKEL (reference sequence). The CDR3 coding sequence is TGTGCCAGCAGCCAAGAATCTAAAGGCGACCCGAACACCGGGGAGCTGTTTTTT. Encoded protein: CASSQESKGDPNTGELFF.

This clonotype was found a few times. This chain joins TRBV7-9 and TRBJ2-5, with D perhaps matching TRBD1 (6 bases). V was pared by 5 bases and J by 1 base, with 14 bases between. Per the germline V gene, CDR1 is SEHNR and CDR2 is FQNEAQ (reference sequence). The CDR3 length is 15 residues. CDR3 sequence reads: CASSLPDRSQETQYF. The CDR3 DNA reads as TGTGCCAGCAGCCTACCTGACAGGTCCCAAGAGACCCAGTACTTC.

V gene TRBV20-1 combines with J gene TRBJ2-2; D may be TRBD1 (5 bases). The CDR3 has 11 amino acids. With 5 bases removed from V and 7 bases from J, the gap between germline ends came to 8 bases. CDR1 is DFQATT, CDR2 SNEGSKA, per germline (reference sequence). This chain's CDR3 is CSAGADGELFF. The CDR3 DNA follows: TGCAGTGCTGGGGCCGACGGGGAGCTGTTTTTT.

The table lists this clonotype with many counts. The chain joins TRBV7-6 to TRBJ1-2, with D possibly matching TRBD1 (5 bases). The V end lost 1 base, the J end lost 3 bases, and 9 bases lay between the germline ends. CDR3 length: 14 amino acids. Germline V gene lookup returns CDR1 SGHVS and CDR2 FNYEAQ. This chain's CDR3 is CASSLGRGDYGYTF. The CDR3 DNA is TGTGCCAGCAGCTTAGGGCGGGGGGACTATGGCTACACCTTC.